The entry below describes one T cell receptor (beta chain). Here immunoSEQ multiplex PCR was the method, and the copy in TCRdb shows in-frame clones only, minus some. The sample contains about 63,000 clones, around 78% of which appear only once. This sample was taken from a study of siplizumab effects on memory and regulatory T cells. The TCR sequence derives from a human donor in good health. Sequencing used memory CD4+ T cells sorted from blood.

DNA of the CDR3: TGTGCCAGCAGCTTTGGCAGAAACACTGAAGCTTTCTTT. It is translated as CASSFGRNTEAFF. This rearrangement joins TRBV7-8 to TRBJ1-1; unclear D gene. The CDR3 totals 13 residues. V shed 3 bases and J shed 2 bases, with 7 bases lying between them. Germline CDR1 and CDR2: SGHVS and FQNEAQ.